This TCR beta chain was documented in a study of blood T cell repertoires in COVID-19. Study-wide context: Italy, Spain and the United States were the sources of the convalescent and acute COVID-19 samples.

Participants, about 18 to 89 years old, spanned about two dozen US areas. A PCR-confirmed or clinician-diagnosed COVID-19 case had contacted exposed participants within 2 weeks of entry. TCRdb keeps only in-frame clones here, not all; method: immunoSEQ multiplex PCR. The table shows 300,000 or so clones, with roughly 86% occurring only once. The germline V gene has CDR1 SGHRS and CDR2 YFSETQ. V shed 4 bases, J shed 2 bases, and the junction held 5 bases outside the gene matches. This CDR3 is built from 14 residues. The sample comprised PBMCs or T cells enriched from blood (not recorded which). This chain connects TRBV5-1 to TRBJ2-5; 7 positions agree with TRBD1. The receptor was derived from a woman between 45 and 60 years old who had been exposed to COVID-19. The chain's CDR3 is CASSPGQKQETQYF. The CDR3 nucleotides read TGCGCCAGCAGCCCGGGACAGAAACAAGAGACCCAGTACTTC.